The T cell receptor beta chain described here comes from a study of blood T cells in healthy people across ages. Total RNA amounts of at least 5.5 micrograms were extracted per sample. Next came a second PCR, run for about 7 to 12 cycles, which used a sample-barcoded 5' primer along with a J-beta primer mix. A template-switch adaptor with 12 random nucleotides tagged each cDNA molecule. TCRdb independently ran MiXCR on the 5' RACE reads; one entry per CDR3 protein. The profile shows about 1.4 million distinct CDR3 sequences, roughly 60% of them singletons. The ends lost 0 bases at V and 5 bases at J; junction bases unmatched: 11. CDR1 is ENHRY, CDR2 SYGVKD, per germline. There are 17 residues in the CDR3.

V usage is TRBV10-3 and J usage is TRBJ1-2, with TRBD1 matching over 8 bases. The material sequenced was blood. This receptor was identified in a man between 18 and 29 years old in good health. The CDR3 loop reads CAISESGDRSYLYGYTF. The CDR3 DNA follows: TGTGCCATCAGTGAGTCGGGGGACAGGTCCTATTTATATGGCTACACCTTC.